Following are 14 T cell receptor beta chains from one sample sequenced in a study of T cells after yellow fever vaccination. TCRdb re-called the 5' RACE reads with MiXCR, one entry per CDR3 protein. The sample contains about 580,000 distinct CDR3 sequences, about a sixth of which appear only once. The sequences come from PBMCs, collected about 5 days after the first yellow fever vaccination. The receptors derive from a man aged 18 to 30 who received the YFV17D yellow fever vaccine.

The chain is built from TRBV7-9 and TRBJ2-7; TRBD2 matches at 8 bases. The CDR3 is 17 amino acids. After removal of 1 base from V and 5 bases from J, the junction contained 13 bases not matched to a gene. The germline gives CDR1 SEHNR, CDR2 FQNEAQ (reference sequence). CDR3 DNA sequence: TGTGCCAGCAGCTTAGATATAGCGGGGCCAGTGTCAAACGAGCAGTACTTC. Translating it yields CASSLDIAGPVSNEQYF.

The chain carries TRBV10-3 and TRBJ2-1, with 8 positions matching TRBD1. This CDR3 has 16 amino acids. Trimming took 5 bases from V and 10 from J; bases not matched to a gene: 16. The germline V gene encodes CDR1 ENHRY and CDR2 SYGVKD. The DNA for the CDR3 is TGTGCCATCAGTTCCCCTGCGGGCAGGGGGCGAGGCGAGCAGTTCTTC. This translates into CAISSPAGRGRGEQFF.

This clonotype was counted a few times. V gene TRBV5-1 combines with J gene TRBJ2-2; a possible D gene is TRBD1 (6 bases). CDR1 and CDR2 (germline): SGHRS, YFSETQ. This CDR3 region has 16 residues. Between the trimmed V and J ends, which lost 6 bases and 2 bases, there was a span of 17 bases. Here the CDR3 DNA reads TGCGCCAGCAAGATGACAGGAACTGCCAACACCGGGGAGCTGTTTTTT. It is translated as CASKMTGTANTGELFF.

The chain links TRBV7-9 to TRBJ1-2; 7 bases agree with TRBD1. The germline CDR1 and CDR2 sequences are SEHNR and FQNEAQ (reference sequence). V was clipped by 5 bases and J by 8 bases; unmatched bases: 14. CDR3 length equals 15 residues. The CDR3: CASSPPTGWGEGYTF. CDR3 bases: TGTGCCAGCAGCCCCCCGACAGGGTGGGGTGAGGGCTACACCTTC.

This clonotype was detected a few times. The rearrangement uses TRBV5-1 and TRBJ2-1, with no clear D. Germline-derived CDR1 and CDR2 are SGHRS and YFSETQ. The CDR3 is made up of 14 amino acids. Trimming took 4 bases from V and 8 from J, leaving 16 bases between them. The CDR3 here is CASSALRYRDEQFF. The CDR3 nucleotides are TGCGCCAGCAGCGCCCTACGGTACCGGGATGAGCAGTTCTTC.

The genes are TRBV7-6 and TRBJ1-2; D is perhaps TRBD1 (6 bases). Trimming pared 5 bases from V and 6 bases from J, leaving 13 bases between. The CDR3 spans 13 residues. The germline V gene has CDR1 SGHVS and CDR2 FNYEAQ. Written as DNA, the CDR3 is TGTGCCAGCAGCCTCTCGGAGGGGGATGGCTACACCTTC. This gives the protein CASSLSEGDGYTF.

This clonotype has a single count. The CDR3 region has the DNA TGTGCCAGCAGCGTACGGCGCGGGGTAGATACGCAGTATTTT. Translating it yields CASSVRRGVDTQYF. The rearrangement uses TRBV9 and TRBJ2-3, with D maybe TRBD2 (6 bases). V lost 1 base and J 5 bases, leaving 11 bases between the germline ends. The CDR3 has 14 residues. From germline, CDR1 is SGDLS and CDR2 YYNGEE.

The V gene is TRBV7-2, the J gene TRBJ2-3; D not resolved. The CDR3 covers 15 residues. V was clipped by 0 bases and J by 11 bases, with 18 bases between them. Germline V lookup: CDR1 SGHTA, CDR2 FQGNSA. DNA for the CDR3: TGTGCCAGCAGCTTAGCGGTCCGGACCCACGCCGGGCAGTATTTT. As protein: CASSLAVRTHAGQYF.

The chain has TRBV10-3 and TRBJ1-5; possibly TRBD1 for D (5 bases). CDR1 is ENHRY and CDR2 is SYGVKD in the germline V gene. Between the trimmed V and J ends, which lost 11 bases and 5 bases, there was a span of 16 bases. The CDR3 has 13 residues. CDR3 sequence (DNA): TGTGCCTCGCAGGGCAGCGGTGATCAGCCCCAGCATTTT. Translated, it gives CASQGSGDQPQHF.

This clonotype was counted between two and nine times. This chain uses TRBV7-2 with TRBJ1-1; 9 positions match TRBD1. CDR1 and CDR2 (germline): SGHTA, FQGNSA. With V trimmed by 2 bases and J by 5 bases, 6 bases remained unmatched. The CDR3 loop spans 15 amino acids. The CDR3 DNA reads as TGTGCCAGCAGCTTATCCGGGACAGGGTGGACTGAAGCTTTCTTT. Protein sequence: CASSLSGTGWTEAFF.

The chain uses TRBV4-2 and TRBJ1-1, with 7 bases that match TRBD1. J gave up 12 bases and V 3 bases, and 7 bases lay outside the gene matches. The CDR3 has 12 amino acids. Germline-derived CDR1 and CDR2 are LGHNA and YNFKEQ. CDR3 nucleotides: TGTGCCAGCAGCCAGACACAGGGGATACCTTTCTTT. This translates into CASSQTQGIPFF.

The genes are TRBV29-1 and TRBJ2-3; TRBD1 might be the D (5 bases). Germline V gene sequence: CDR1 SQVTM, CDR2 ANQGSEA. The V and J ends lost 7 bases and 4 bases respectively, with 12 bases between them. The CDR3 contains 12 residues. In DNA form, the CDR3 reads TGCAGCGCCATACAGGTTGCAGATACGCAGTATTTT. Its protein product is CSAIQVADTQYF.

On this clonotype itself: The junction departs from the called germline gene at one end, perhaps through a read error. In nucleotides, the CDR3 is TGCGCCAGCAGCTTTACCCTCGGGAGAGATAGGCAGTATTTT. Translation gives CASSFTLGRDRQYF. The gene calls are TRBV5-1 and TRBJ2-3, with TRBD2 as a possible D gene (6 bases). This CDR3 comprises 14 residues. Germline V gives CDR1 SGHRS, CDR2 YFSETQ.

The rearrangement joins TRBV7-6 to TRBJ1-1, with TRBD1 matching over 9 bases. The CDR3 sequence is 14 residues long. CDR1 and CDR2 (germline): SGHVS, FNYEAQ. The ends lost 4 bases at V and 5 bases at J; junction bases unmatched: 5. The CDR3 nucleotides read TGTGCCAGCAGCTCCCGGGACAGGGATACTGAAGCTTTCTTT. This translates into CASSSRDRDTEAFF.